This T cell receptor (beta chain) was identified in a study of cytomegalovirus exposure and HLA in healthy donors. As for the study in general: There were 65 million to 85 million unique TCRs (from HLA-typed donors) in an early data release.

This clone was recorded a few times. The V end was cut by 0 bases, the J end by 0 bases, with 5 bases between. The CDR3 spans 14 residues. In germline, CDR1 is LGHNA, CDR2 YNFKEQ. 60 Vbeta and 13 Jbeta primers were used in PCR. Data came from immunoSEQ multiplex PCR; TCRdb stores just in-frame clones and leaves some out. The sample contains more than 140,000 clones, roughly 81% of which appear only once. The sequenced material came from PBMCs. The chain has TRBV4-2 and TRBJ1-1; D remains ambiguous. The receptor was derived from a female donor in good health and CMV-seronegative. Here the CDR3 reads CASSQEELNTEAFF. CDR3 bases: TGTGCCAGCAGCCAAGAGGAGCTGAACACTGAAGCTTTCTTT.